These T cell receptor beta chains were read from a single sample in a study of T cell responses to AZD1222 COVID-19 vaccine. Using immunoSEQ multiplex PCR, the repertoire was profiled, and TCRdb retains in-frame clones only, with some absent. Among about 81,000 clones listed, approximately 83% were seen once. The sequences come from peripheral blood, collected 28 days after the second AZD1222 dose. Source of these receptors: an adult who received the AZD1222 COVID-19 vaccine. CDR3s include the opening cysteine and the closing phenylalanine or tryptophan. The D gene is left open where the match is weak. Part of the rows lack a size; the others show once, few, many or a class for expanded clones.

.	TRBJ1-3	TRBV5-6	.	TGTGCCAGCAGAGAGTGGGGCTCTGGAAACACCATATATTTT	CASREWGSGNTIYF
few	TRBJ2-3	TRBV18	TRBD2	TGTGCCAGCTCCCACCCGGGACTAGCGGGACTTTCCACAGATACGCAGTATTTT	CASSHPGLAGLSTDTQYF
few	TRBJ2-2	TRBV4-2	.	TGTGCCAGCAGCCAAGGGGGGTCCTGGGTCGGGGAGCTGTTTTTT	CASSQGGSWVGELFF
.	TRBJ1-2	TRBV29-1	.	TGCAGCGTTGGTCGACAGGAGCAGAGCTACACCTTC	CSVGRQEQSYTF
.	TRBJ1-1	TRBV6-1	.	TGTGCCAGCAGAGAAGCACTTGCCAGCGACACTGAAGCTTTCTTT	CASREALASDTEAFF
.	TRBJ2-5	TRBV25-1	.	TGTGCCAGCCGCCCGAGGGGGGACTCCCGCGAGACCCAGTACTTC	CASRPRGDSRETQYF
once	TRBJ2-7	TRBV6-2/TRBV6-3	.	TGTGCCAGCAGTTACTCGGACAGCTCCTACGAGCAGTACTTC	CASSYSDSSYEQYF
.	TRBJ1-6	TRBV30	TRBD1	TGTGCCTGGGGTGCTGGGACAGGGGGCTCACCCCTCCACTTT	CAWGAGTGGSPLHF
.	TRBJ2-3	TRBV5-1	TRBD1	TGCGCCAGCAGCAGGGGGCTCAAGACAGATACGCAGTATTTT	CASSRGLKTDTQYF
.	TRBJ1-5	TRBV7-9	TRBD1	TGTGCCAGCAGCTTGGGCGAGACAGGGGGAGGGAAGCCCCAGCATTTT	CASSLGETGGGKPQHF
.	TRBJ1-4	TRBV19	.	TGTGCCAGTAGTTCAAATGAAAAACTGTTTTTT	CASSSNEKLFF
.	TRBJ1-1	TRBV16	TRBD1	TGTGCCAGCAGCCAGTCCACAGGGGGCGCCGCTGAAGCTTTCTTT	CASSQSTGGAAEAFF
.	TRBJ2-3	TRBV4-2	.	TGTGCCAGCAGCCAAGAAGGAGCGGCCCGCACAGATACGCAGTATTTT	CASSQEGAARTDTQYF
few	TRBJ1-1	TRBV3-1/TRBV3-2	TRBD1	TGTGCCAGCAGCCCTTGGGACAGGGATATCGCTGAAGCTTTCTTT	CASSPWDRDIAEAFF
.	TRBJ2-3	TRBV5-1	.	TGCGCCAGCAGCTTAGGGGACTCCTCAGCTACGCAGTATTTT	CASSLGDSSATQYF
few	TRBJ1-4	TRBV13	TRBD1	TGTGCCAGCAGCTCCCGGACAGGGGACGCAACTAATGAAAAACTGTTTTTT	CASSSRTGDATNEKLFF
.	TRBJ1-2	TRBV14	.	TGTGCCAGCAGCCAAGATTTGGCGGGACACCTAAACTATGGCTACACCTTC	CASSQDLAGHLNYGYTF
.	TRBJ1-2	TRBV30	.	TGTGCCTGGAGTGTAAACAGGGAGAACGGCTACACCTTC	CAWSVNRENGYTF
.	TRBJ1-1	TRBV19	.	TGTGCCAGTAGTATGGGGTTGACCCTGGGGGCTTTCTTT	CASSMGLTLGAFF
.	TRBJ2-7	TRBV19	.	TGTGCCAGTAGCTCCCCGGGACTTACGGAGAACGAGCAGTACTTC	CASSSPGLTENEQYF
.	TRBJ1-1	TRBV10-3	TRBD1	TGTGCCATACTTACAGGGGGAACTGAAGCTTTCTTT	CAILTGGTEAFF
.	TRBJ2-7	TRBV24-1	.	TGTGCCACCAGTGGCAGGGGCAGCGAGCAGTACTTC	CATSGRGSEQYF
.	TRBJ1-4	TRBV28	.	TGTGCCACCCGGACATCCTTTAATGAAAAACTGTTTTTT	CATRTSFNEKLFF
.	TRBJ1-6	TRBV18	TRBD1	TGTGCCAGCTCCCTGGGACAGGGGAGGGATTCACCCCTCCACTTT	CASSLGQGRDSPLHF
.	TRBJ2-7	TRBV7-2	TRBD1	TGTGCCAGCAGCCCAACCCGACAGGGAATGGGGGAGCAGTACTTC	CASSPTRQGMGEQYF
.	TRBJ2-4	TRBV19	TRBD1	TGTGCCAGTAGTATCCAGACAGGGGCCAAAAACATTCAGTACTTC	CASSIQTGAKNIQYF
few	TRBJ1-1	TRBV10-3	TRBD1	TGTGCCATCAGTGAGTCAGGGGACAGAACTGAAGCTTTCTTT	CAISESGDRTEAFF
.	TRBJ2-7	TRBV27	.	TGTGCCAGCAGTTTCAGGGGTCCCCTGCCTTACGAGCAGTACTTC	CASSFRGPLPYEQYF
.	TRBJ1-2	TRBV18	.	TGTGCCAGCTCACCACGGGAAGGGTGGGTTGGCTACACCTTC	CASSPREGWVGYTF
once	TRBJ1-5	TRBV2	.	TGTGCCAGCAGTGAATTGGGTGGCGGGAGCAATCAGCCCCAGCATTTT	CASSELGGGSNQPQHF
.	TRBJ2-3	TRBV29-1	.	TGCAGCGTTGAAGGGGGGGTCCGCAACACAGATACGCAGTATTTT	CSVEGGVRNTDTQYF
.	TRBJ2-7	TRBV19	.	TGTGCCAGTAGTACCCAGACGGACTCCTACGAGCAGTACTTC	CASSTQTDSYEQYF
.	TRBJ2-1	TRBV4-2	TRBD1	TGTGCCAGCAGCCCGGGACAGGGGGTCGATGAGCAGTTCTTC	CASSPGQGVDEQFF
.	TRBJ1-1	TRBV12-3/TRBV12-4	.	TGTGCCAGCAGTTTAGGTCCAGGGGAAGCTTTCTTT	CASSLGPGEAFF
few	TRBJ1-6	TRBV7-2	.	TGTGCCAGCAGCGCCCAGTATAATTCACCCCTCCACTTT	CASSAQYNSPLHF
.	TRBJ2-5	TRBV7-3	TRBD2	TGTGCCAGCAGCCTAACTAGCGGGAACCAAGAGACCCAGTACTTC	CASSLTSGNQETQYF
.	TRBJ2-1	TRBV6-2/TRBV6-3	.	TGTGCCAGCAGTTACTCGGGCAGAATCTACAATGAGCAGTTCTTC	CASSYSGRIYNEQFF
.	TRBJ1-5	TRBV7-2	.	TGTGCCAGCAGCTTAACCCCTAGCAATCAGCCCCAGCATTTT	CASSLTPSNQPQHF
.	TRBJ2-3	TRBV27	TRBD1	TGTGCCAGCAGTACCTTTACCGGGACAGGTGATACGCAGTATTTT	CASSTFTGTGDTQYF
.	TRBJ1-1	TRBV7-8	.	TGTGCCAGCAGCCCATTATACCAGGGACTCAACACTGAAGCTTTCTTT	CASSPLYQGLNTEAFF
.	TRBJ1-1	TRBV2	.	TGTGCCAGCAGTGCTAGACCGAACACTGAAGCTTTCTTT	CASSARPNTEAFF
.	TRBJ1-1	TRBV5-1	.	TGCGCCAGCAGCTTTAGGACGGTGAACACTGAAGCTTTCTTT	CASSFRTVNTEAFF
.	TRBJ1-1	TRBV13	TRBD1	TGTGCCAGCAGCAATGGACAGGTCACTGAAGCTTTCTTT	CASSNGQVTEAFF
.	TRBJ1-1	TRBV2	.	TGTGCCAGCAGTGAAAGGGGGTTTTCTGAAGCTTTCTTT	CASSERGFSEAFF
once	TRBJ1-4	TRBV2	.	TGTGCCACCGAAACAGGGAATGGAGAAAAACTGTTTTTT	CATETGNGEKLFF
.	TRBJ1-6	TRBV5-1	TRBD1	TGCGCCAGCAGCGTAGGACAGGATAATTCACCCCTCCACTTT	CASSVGQDNSPLHF
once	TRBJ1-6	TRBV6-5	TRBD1	TGTGCCAGCAGCACAAGGACAGGGGGCTCACCCCTCCACTTT	CASSTRTGGSPLHF
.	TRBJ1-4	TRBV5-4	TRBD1	TGTGCCAGCAGCTTGCTTATGTCCGGGACAGGGAGAAATGAAAAACTGTTTTTT	CASSLLMSGTGRNEKLFF
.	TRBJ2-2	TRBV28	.	TGTGCCAGCAGTTATCCCGGGGAGCTGTTTTTT	CASSYPGELFF
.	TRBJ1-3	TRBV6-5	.	TGTGCCAGCAGTCTGGACAGAAGCTCTGGAAACACCATATATTTT	CASSLDRSSGNTIYF
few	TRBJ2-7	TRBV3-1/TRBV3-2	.	TGTGCCAGCAGTCGAATGGCTGTGAGCTCCTACGAGCAGTACTTC	CASSRMAVSSYEQYF
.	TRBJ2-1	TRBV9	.	TGTGCCAGCAGCGTAGTTGATAGCGGTATACCCAATGAGCAGTTCTTC	CASSVVDSGIPNEQFF
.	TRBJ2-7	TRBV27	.	TGTGCCAGCAGTTTATCCGGGGAGGCAGTAGGCTACGAGCAGTACTTC	CASSLSGEAVGYEQYF
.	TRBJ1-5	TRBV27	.	TGTGCCAGCAGTTTAAAGAGACTTAATCAGCCCCAGCATTTT	CASSLKRLNQPQHF
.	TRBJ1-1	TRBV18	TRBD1	TGTGCCAGCTCACCGGGACAGGGGGGCACTGAAGCTTTCTTT	CASSPGQGGTEAFF